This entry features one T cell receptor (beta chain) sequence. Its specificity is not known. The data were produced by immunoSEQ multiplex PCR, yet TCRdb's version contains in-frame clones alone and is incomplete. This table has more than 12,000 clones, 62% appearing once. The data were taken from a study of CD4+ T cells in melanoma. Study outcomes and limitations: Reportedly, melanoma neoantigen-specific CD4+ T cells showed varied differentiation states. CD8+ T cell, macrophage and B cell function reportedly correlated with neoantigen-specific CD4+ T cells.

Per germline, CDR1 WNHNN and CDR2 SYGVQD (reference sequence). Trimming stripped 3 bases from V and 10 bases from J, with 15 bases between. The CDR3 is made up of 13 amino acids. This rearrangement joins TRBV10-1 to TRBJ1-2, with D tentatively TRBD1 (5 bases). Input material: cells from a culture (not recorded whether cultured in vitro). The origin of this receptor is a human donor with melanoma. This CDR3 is CASSDAGYKDYTF. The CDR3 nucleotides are TGCGCCAGCAGTGACGCAGGGTATAAGGACTACACCTTC.